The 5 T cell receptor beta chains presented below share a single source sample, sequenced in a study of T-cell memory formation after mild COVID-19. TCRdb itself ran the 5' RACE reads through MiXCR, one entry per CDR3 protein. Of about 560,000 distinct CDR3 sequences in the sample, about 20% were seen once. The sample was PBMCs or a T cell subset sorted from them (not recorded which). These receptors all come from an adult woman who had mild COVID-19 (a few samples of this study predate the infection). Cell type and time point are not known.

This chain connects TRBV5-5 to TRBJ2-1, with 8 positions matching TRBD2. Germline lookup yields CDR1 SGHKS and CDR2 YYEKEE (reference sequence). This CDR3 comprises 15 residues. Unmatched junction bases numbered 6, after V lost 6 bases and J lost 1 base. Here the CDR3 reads CASTLPGGSYNEQFF. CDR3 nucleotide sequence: TGTGCCAGCACCCTACCGGGGGGGTCCTACAATGAGCAGTTCTTC.

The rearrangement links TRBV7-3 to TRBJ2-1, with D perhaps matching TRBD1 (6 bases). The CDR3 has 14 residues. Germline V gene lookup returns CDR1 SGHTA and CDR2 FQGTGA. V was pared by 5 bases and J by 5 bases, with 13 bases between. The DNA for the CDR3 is TGTGCCAGCAGCCCAGACAGGACGAACAATGAGCAGTTCTTC. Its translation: CASSPDRTNNEQFF.

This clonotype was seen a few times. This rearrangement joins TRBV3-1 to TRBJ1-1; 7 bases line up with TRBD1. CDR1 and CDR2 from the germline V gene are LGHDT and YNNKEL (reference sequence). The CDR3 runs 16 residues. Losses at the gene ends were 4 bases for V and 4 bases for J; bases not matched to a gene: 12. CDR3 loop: CASSPKFQGGLTEAFF. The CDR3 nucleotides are TGTGCCAGCAGCCCAAAGTTCCAAGGGGGCCTCACTGAAGCTTTCTTT. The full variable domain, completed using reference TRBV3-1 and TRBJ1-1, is DTAVSQTPKYLVTQMGNDKSIKCEQNLGHDTMYWYKQDSKKFLKIMFSYNNKELIINETVPNRFSPKSPDKAHLNLHINSLELGDSAVYFCASSPKFQGGLTEAFFGQGTRLTVV.

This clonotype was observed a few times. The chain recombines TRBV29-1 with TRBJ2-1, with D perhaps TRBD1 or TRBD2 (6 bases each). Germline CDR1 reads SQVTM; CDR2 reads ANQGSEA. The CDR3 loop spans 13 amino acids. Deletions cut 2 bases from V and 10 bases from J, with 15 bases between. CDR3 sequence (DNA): TGCAGCGTTGAACCGGGGGCTCGAAGCGAGCAGTTCTTC. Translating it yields CSVEPGARSEQFF.

CDR3 in DNA: TGTGCCAGCAGAACCGGGACTAGCGGGAGAAATGAGCAGTTCTTC. Protein sequence: CASRTGTSGRNEQFF. V and J are TRBV6-2 or TRBV6-3 and TRBJ2-1; TRBD2 aligns across 14 bases. Germline assignment: CDR1 MNHEY and CDR2 SVGEGT. The CDR3 has 15 residues. V gave up 6 bases and J gave up 7 bases; unmatched junction bases: 5.